The 21 T cell receptor beta chains below all came from one sample that was sequenced in a study of cytomegalovirus exposure and HLA in healthy donors (dated by TCRdb to about 2017). The library came from the immunoSEQ multiplex PCR assay. For the multiplex PCR, a mixture combining 60 forward primers for TCR Vbeta segments and 13 reverse primers for TCR Jbeta segments was used. Held by TCRdb, this immuneACCESS table contains in-frame sequences only and omits some clones. Under half of the omission traces to an unresolved V gene where checked; the cause of the rest is unknown. Across this sample there are about 160,000 clones, with over 70% seen only once. 4% to 5.5% of the sample belongs to the ten largest clones. Material: PBMCs. These receptor sequences come from a man between 25 and 39 years old in good health and CMV-seronegative.

The chain recombines TRBV6-4 with TRBJ2-1, with TRBD2 identical over 9 bases. This CDR3 has 14 residues. Germline V gene sequence: CDR1 MRHNA, CDR2 SNTAGT. After removal of 3 bases from V and 8 bases from J, the junction contained 5 bases not matched to a gene. CDR3 amino acids: CASSEGGGGHEQFF. DNA for the CDR3: TGTGCCAGCAGTGAAGGCGGGGGGGGGCATGAGCAGTTCTTC.

CDR3 bases: TGCAGCGTATTACAGGGGGCAGGCGAGCAGTACTTC. It is translated as CSVLQGAGEQYF. The chain carries TRBV29-1 and TRBJ2-7, with TRBD1 matching over 9 bases. The CDR3 runs to 12 residues. The trim removed 6 bases at V and 6 bases at J, leaving 6 bases unmatched. Germline V CDR1 and CDR2: SQVTM, ANQGSEA.

This clone appeared a single time. The genes are TRBV29-1 and TRBJ1-1; 9 nucleotides match TRBD1. CDR1 is SQVTM, CDR2 ANQGSEA, per germline. The ends lost 5 bases at V and 0 bases at J; junction bases unmatched: 7. This CDR3 contains 15 residues. CDR3 sequence (DNA): TGCAGCGTTAGTATCGGGACAGGGATGAACACTGAAGCTTTCTTT. Protein: CSVSIGTGMNTEAFF.

This clone came up once. J is TRBJ2-5 and V is TRBV7-9, with D hard to call. In germline, CDR1 is SEHNR, CDR2 FQNEAQ (reference sequence). The CDR3 runs to 15 residues. The V end lost 1 base, the J end lost 2 bases, and 11 bases lay between the germline ends. The chain's CDR3 is CASSLDGSSQETQYF. The CDR3, as DNA: TGTGCCAGCAGCTTAGACGGTTCGAGTCAAGAGACCCAGTACTTC. The full variable domain, with the rest looked up from reference TRBV7-9 and TRBJ2-5, is DTGVSQNPRHKITKRGQNVTFRCDPISEHNRLYWYRQTLGQGPEFLTYFQNEAQLEKSRLLSDRFSAERPKGSFSTLEIQRTEQGDSAMYLCASSLDGSSQETQYFGPGTRLLVL.

This clone was picked up a small number of times. The chain carries TRBV5-1 and TRBJ2-5; the D is unclear. CDR1 and CDR2 (germline): SGHRS, YFSETQ. The CDR3 has 13 amino acids. The V end was cut by 4 bases, the J end by 3 bases, with 10 bases between. CDR3 DNA: TGCGCCAGCAGCGCCCACTCCGAAGAGACCCAGTACTTC. Residues: CASSAHSEETQYF.

V usage is TRBV6-4 and J usage is TRBJ2-3; 9 nucleotides match TRBD2. This CDR3 has 14 amino acids. Losses at the gene ends were 2 bases for V and 4 bases for J; bases not matched to a gene: 1. Germline CDR1 is MRHNA and CDR2 is SNTAGT. The CDR3 bases are TGTGCCAGCAGTGACGCGGGGGGGCCAGATACGCAGTATTTT. Protein sequence: CASSDAGGPDTQYF.

The chain carries TRBV5-4 and TRBJ2-3, with D possibly matching TRBD1 (6 bases). Germline V gives CDR1 SGHNT, CDR2 YYREEE (reference sequence). The V and J ends lost 5 bases and 0 bases respectively, with 16 bases between them. This CDR3 is 16 amino acids long. The CDR3 DNA reads TGTGCCAGCAGGCAGGGGCTCCTCTCTAGCACAGATACGCAGTATTTT. Translating gives CASRQGLLSSTDTQYF.

This clone was seen a few times. V is TRBV7-9 and J is TRBJ2-7; 7 bases fit TRBD1. CDR1 SEHNR and CDR2 FQNEAQ come from the germline V gene (reference sequence). Trimming at V came to 6 bases and at J to 6 bases, leaving 11 bases not matched to a gene. The CDR3 loop spans 14 amino acids. In nucleotides, the CDR3 is TGTGCCAGCAGTTACAACAGGGGCCGTAGCGAGCAGTACTTC. Translated: CASSYNRGRSEQYF.

The V call is TRBV19, the J call TRBJ2-7; 9 bases fit TRBD1. Trimming removed 3 bases from V and 1 base from J; junction bases left unmatched: 4. The germline gives CDR1 LNHDA, CDR2 SQIVND (reference sequence). The CDR3 is 15 residues long. CDR3 in DNA: TGTGCCAGTAGTATTCCGGGACAGGGATCCTACGAGCAGTACTTC. It yields the protein CASSIPGQGSYEQYF.

The chain couples TRBV6-6 to TRBJ1-1; 7 bases map to TRBD1. V lost 6 bases, J lost 7 bases, and 8 bases stayed unmatched. This CDR3 has 13 residues. Germline CDR1 is MNHNY and CDR2 is SVGAGI (reference sequence). The CDR3 nucleotides read TGTGCCAGCAGCCCTAGACAGGGAAGTGAAGCTTTCTTT. This translates into CASSPRQGSEAFF.

V gene TRBV7-6 combines with J gene TRBJ2-5; 8 positions match TRBD1. The closer fit of TRBJ2-7 to the DNA end suggests the J call may be wrong. The CDR3 runs 15 residues. Germline loops: CDR1 SGHVS, CDR2 FNYEAQ. As DNA, the CDR3 is TGTGCCAGCAGCTTGATCGGACAGGGAGAGAGCGAGCAGTACTTC. This gives the protein CASSLIGQGESEQYF.

This chain connects TRBV6-5 to TRBJ2-3; possible D gene TRBD2, 6 bases. V was trimmed by 10 bases and J by 4 bases, leaving 15 bases between them. CDR3 length: 13 amino acids. CDR1 MNHEY and CDR2 SVGAGI come from the germline V gene. The CDR3 coding sequence is TGTGCCACCGGGCGGCCGGGGGCAGATACGCAGTATTTT. Translation: CATGRPGADTQYF.

The gene calls are TRBV7-9 and TRBJ1-1; D remains ambiguous. V shed 5 bases and J shed 1 base, with 17 bases lying between them. Germline loops: CDR1 SEHNR, CDR2 FQNEAQ (reference sequence). CDR3 length: 16 amino acids. CDR3 nucleotides: TGTGCCAGCAGCCCCGCAGGAGGGCTCGGGAACACTGAAGCTTTCTTT. Amino acid sequence: CASSPAGGLGNTEAFF.

V usage is TRBV28 and J usage is TRBJ2-6, with TRBD1 identical over 7 bases. The CDR3 spans 13 residues. V lost 6 bases and J lost 9; bases outside the gene matches: 5. Germline V lookup: CDR1 MDHEN, CDR2 SYDVKM. The CDR3 spells CASRTGEVNVLTF. The CDR3 nucleotides read TGTGCCAGCAGAACAGGGGAAGTCAACGTCCTGACTTTC. The whole variable domain, filled in from reference TRBV28 and TRBJ2-6, reads DVKVTQSSRYLVKRTGEKVFLECVQDMDHENMFWYRQDPGLGLRLIYFSYDVKMKEKGDIPEGYSVSREKKERFSLILESASTNQTSMYLCASRTGEVNVLTFGAGSRLTVL.

V gene TRBV29-1 combines with J gene TRBJ1-2; possible D gene TRBD1, 5 bases. The germline CDR1 and CDR2 sequences are SQVTM and ANQGSEA. This CDR3 is 13 amino acids long. V was trimmed by 4 bases and J by 6 bases, leaving 15 bases between them. In nucleotides, the CDR3 is TGCAGCGTTGGAGGCGGGGGGAGGGATGGCTACACCTTC. This gives the protein CSVGGGGRDGYTF.

The chain couples TRBV7-8 to TRBJ1-1; D is undetermined. Trimming removed 5 bases at V and 6 bases at J, with 19 bases between. The CDR3 is 15 residues long. Germline V gene data show CDR1 as SGHVS and CDR2 as FQNEAQ. This CDR3 is CASSRRRGLRAEAFF. The CDR3, as DNA: TGTGCCAGCAGCAGACGGAGAGGGCTTAGGGCTGAAGCTTTCTTT.

V and J are TRBV28 and TRBJ1-1; tentative D call: TRBD1 (5 bases). The V gene lost 6 bases and the J gene lost 1 base, with 12 bases spanning the gap. Germline loops: CDR1 MDHEN, CDR2 SYDVKM. This CDR3 spans 14 amino acids. The CDR3 protein is CASSWMGGNTEAFF. CDR3 coding DNA: TGTGCCAGCAGCTGGATGGGGGGGAACACTGAAGCTTTCTTT.

The count of this clone is one. V gene TRBV6-5 combines with J gene TRBJ1-1; TRBD1 might be the D (6 bases). Trimming pared 8 bases from V and 1 base from J, leaving 17 bases between. The CDR3 sequence is 15 residues long. The V gene's germline CDR1 is MNHEY and CDR2 SVGAGI. The CDR3: CASGERGQPNTEAFF. For the CDR3, the DNA is TGTGCCAGCGGAGAGAGAGGACAGCCGAACACTGAAGCTTTCTTT.

The rearrangement uses TRBV10-3 and TRBJ2-1; D unclear. The germline gives CDR1 ENHRY, CDR2 SYGVKD. The CDR3 contains 13 residues. The V end was cut by 2 bases, the J end by 5 bases, with 7 bases between. The CDR3 nucleotides read TGTGCCATCAGTGAGGGCAACCACAATGAGCAGTTCTTC. This codes for CAISEGNHNEQFF.

This rearrangement joins TRBV5-4 to TRBJ2-7; a weak D match, TRBD2 (7 bases). V was cut by 0 bases and J by 5 bases, with 18 bases left in between. The CDR3 length is 16 residues. Per germline, CDR1 SGHNT and CDR2 YYREEE (reference sequence). The chain's CDR3 is CASSLGPAGRGNEQYF. As DNA, the CDR3 is TGTGCCAGCAGCTTGGGTCCGGCAGGGAGGGGGAACGAGCAGTACTTC. The full variable domain, completed using reference TRBV5-4 and TRBJ2-7, is ETGVTQSPTHLIKTRGQQVTLRCSSQSGHNTVSWYQQALGQGPQFIFQYYREEENGRGNFPPRFSGLQFPNYSSELNVNALELDDSALYLCASSLGPAGRGNEQYFGPGTRLTVT.

V is TRBV28 and J is TRBJ2-5, with 7 bases aligning to TRBD2. CDR3 length: 15 residues. J was trimmed by 0 bases and V by 3 bases; bases with no gene match: 4. Germline CDR1 MDHEN, CDR2 SYDVKM. The CDR3 is CASSFRTRYQETQYF. CDR3 bases: TGTGCCAGCAGTTTTAGGACTAGGTACCAAGAGACCCAGTACTTC.